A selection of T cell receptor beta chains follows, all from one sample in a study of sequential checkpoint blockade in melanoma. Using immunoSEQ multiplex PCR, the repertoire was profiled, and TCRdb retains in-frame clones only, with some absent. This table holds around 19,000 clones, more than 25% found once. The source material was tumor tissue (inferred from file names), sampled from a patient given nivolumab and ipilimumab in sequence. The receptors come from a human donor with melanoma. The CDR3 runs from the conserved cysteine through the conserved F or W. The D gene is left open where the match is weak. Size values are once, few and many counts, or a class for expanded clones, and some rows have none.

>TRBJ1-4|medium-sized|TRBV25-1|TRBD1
TGTGCCAGCAGTGAATTTCTCGGGACAGGGGGGGGTGAAAAACTGTTTTTT
CASSEFLGTGGGEKLFF
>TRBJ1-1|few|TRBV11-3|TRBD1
TGTGCCAGCAACACCAGGGGGGGATCCCCCCCTGAAGCTTTCTTT
CASNTRGGSPPEAFF
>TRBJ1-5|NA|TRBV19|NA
TGTGCCAGTAGTCTTTTCGGGGACATCTCCGGTAGCAATCAGCCCCAGCATTTT
CASSLFGDISGSNQPQHF
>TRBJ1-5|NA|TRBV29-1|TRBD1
TGCAGCGGGGGACAGGGGGGTGAGCAGCCCCAGCATTTT
CSGGQGGEQPQHF
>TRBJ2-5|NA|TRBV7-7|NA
TGTGCTAGCAGCTTAGTTGGGGGGACAGCACAAGAGACCCAGTACTTC
CASSLVGGTAQETQYF
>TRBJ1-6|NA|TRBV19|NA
TGTGCCAGTAGTATAGAAGGAGTGGAGAATTCACCCCTCCACTTT
CASSIEGVENSPLHF
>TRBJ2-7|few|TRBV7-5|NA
TGTGCCAGCAGCAGGACAACTAGCGGGAAAACCTACGAGCAGTACTTC
CASSRTTSGKTYEQYF
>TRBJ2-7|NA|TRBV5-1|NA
TGCGCCAGCAGTCGGGAGCCAGGTTCCTACGAGCAGTACTTC
CASSREPGSYEQYF
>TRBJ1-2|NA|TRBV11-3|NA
TGTGCCAGCAGCGACCCTGACAGCGCGAAAGGCTACACCTTC
CASSDPDSAKGYTF
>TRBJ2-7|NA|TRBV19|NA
TGTGCCAGTAGTACCGGCACAGGACCCCCCGAGCAGTACTTC
CASSTGTGPPEQYF
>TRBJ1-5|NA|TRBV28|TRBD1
TGTGCCAGCAGTTCGCAAGGGACAGGTTATAGCAATCAGCCCCAGCATTTT
CASSSQGTGYSNQPQHF
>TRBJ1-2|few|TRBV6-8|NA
TGTGCCAGCAGTTACGAAAGGGGGAGCTATGGCTACACCTTC
CASSYERGSYGYTF
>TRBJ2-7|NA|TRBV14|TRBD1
TGTGCCAGCAGCCACGTGATCAGCCGGGACAGGGGCTACGAGCAGTACTTC
CASSHVISRDRGYEQYF
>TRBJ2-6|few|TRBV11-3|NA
TGTGCCAGCAGCTTCTGGTCTACTGGGGCCAACGTCCTGACTTTC
CASSFWSTGANVLTF
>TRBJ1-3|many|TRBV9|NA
TGTGCCAGCAGCGTAGAGGGAGATATGGCAAACACCATATATTTT
CASSVEGDMANTIYF
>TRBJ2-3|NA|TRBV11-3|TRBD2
TGTGCCAGCAGCCAACAGCGGGGGGGCGGGTCAGATACGCAGTATTTT
CASSQQRGGGSDTQYF
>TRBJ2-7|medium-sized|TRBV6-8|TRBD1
TGTGCCAGCAGTAACCCGACAGGGGTTAGATCCTACGAGCAGTACTTC
CASSNPTGVRSYEQYF
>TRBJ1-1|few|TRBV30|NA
TGTGCCTGGAGGGTGGGGTCCGGGGTATCCTTCTTT
CAWRVGSGVSFF
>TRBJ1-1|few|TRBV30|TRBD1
TGTGCATCATTGGGACAGGTAAACACTGAAGCTTTCTTT
CASLGQVNTEAFF
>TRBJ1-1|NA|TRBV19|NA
TGTGCCAGTACCAAGGTAGGGCAGCCGAACACTGAAGCTTTCTTT
CASTKVGQPNTEAFF
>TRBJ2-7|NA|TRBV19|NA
TGTGCCAGTAGTACGGGGGGCGCTTCCTACGAGCAGTACTTC
CASSTGGASYEQYF
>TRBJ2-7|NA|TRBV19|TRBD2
TGTGCCAGTAGTATCAGGACTAGCGGGAGCAACCATGCCTACGAGCAGTACTTC
CASSIRTSGSNHAYEQYF
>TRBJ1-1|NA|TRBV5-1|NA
TGCGCCAGCAGCCCCGGGACCCCCGAAACTGAAGCTTTCTTT
CASSPGTPETEAFF
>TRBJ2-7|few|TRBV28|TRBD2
TGTGCCACCGGACTAGCGGGAGGAAACCTACGAGGGCAGTACTTC
CATGLAGGNLRGQYF
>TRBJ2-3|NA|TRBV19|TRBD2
TGTGCCAGTAGTCTGGGACTAGGGGATACGCAGTATTTT
CASSLGLGDTQYF
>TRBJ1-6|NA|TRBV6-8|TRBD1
TGTGCCAGCAGTCTTGGGACAGGGGGGAATTCACCCCTCCACTTT
CASSLGTGGNSPLHF
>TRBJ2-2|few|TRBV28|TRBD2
TGTGCCAGCAGTTTTCGCAGGAGCGGGAGAGGCACCGGGGAGCTGTTTTTT
CASSFRRSGRGTGELFF
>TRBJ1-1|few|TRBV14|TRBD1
TGTGCCAGCAGCCCACGGACAGGCGTTCGGCGGACTGAAGCTTTCTTT
CASSPRTGVRRTEAFF
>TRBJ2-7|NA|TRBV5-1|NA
TGCGCCAGCAGCTTGAAAGATTTGAACTACGAGCAGTACTTC
CASSLKDLNYEQYF
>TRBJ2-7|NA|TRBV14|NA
TGTGCCAGCAGCCAAGCTTCGGGCAAGGGCTCCTACGAGCAGTACTTC
CASSQASGKGSYEQYF
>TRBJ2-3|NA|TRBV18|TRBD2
TGTGCCAGCAGGCCGGGACTAGCGCGGGGAGATACGCAGTATTTT
CASRPGLARGDTQYF
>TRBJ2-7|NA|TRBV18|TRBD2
TGTGCCAGCTCACCGCCCGGGGTTCTAGCGGGGGATTACGAGCAGTACTTC
CASSPPGVLAGDYEQYF
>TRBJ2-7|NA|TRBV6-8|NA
TGTGCCAGCAGTTACTCGAGCACCACTTACGAGCAGTACTTC
CASSYSSTTYEQYF
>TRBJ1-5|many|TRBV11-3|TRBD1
TGTGCCAGCAGCTTGGGGACAGGGAAGGAACAGCCCCAGCATTTT
CASSLGTGKEQPQHF
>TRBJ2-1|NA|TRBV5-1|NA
TGCGCCAGCAGCCCGCGGGTTTCCTCGGGCAATGAGCAGTTCTTC
CASSPRVSSGNEQFF
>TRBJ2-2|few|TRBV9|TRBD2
TGTGCCAGCAGCGTAGCGGGGGGGAGTGCCGGGGAGCTGTTTTTT
CASSVAGGSAGELFF
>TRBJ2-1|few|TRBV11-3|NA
TGTGCCAGCAGCCCGCGACTCAGGAGGGGGGGGAATGAGCAGTTCTTC
CASSPRLRRGGNEQFF
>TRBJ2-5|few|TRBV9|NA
TGTGCCAGCAGCGTAGGCACAGGGGAGACCCAGTACTTC
CASSVGTGETQYF
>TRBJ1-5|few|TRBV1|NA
TGCGCCAGCAGCCTTACATGGGGGTTGAATCAGCCCCAGCATTTT
CASSLTWGLNQPQHF
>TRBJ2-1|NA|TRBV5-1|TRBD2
TGCGCCAGCAGACTGGGACTAGCGGAATACAATGAGCAGTTCTTC
CASRLGLAEYNEQFF
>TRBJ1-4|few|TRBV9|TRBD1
TGTGCCAGCAGCGGAGGGACAGGGAATAATGAAAAACTGTTTTTT
CASSGGTGNNEKLFF
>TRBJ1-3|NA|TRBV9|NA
TGTGCCAGCAGCGTAGGTTCAGGCTCTGGAAACACCATATATTTT
CASSVGSGSGNTIYF
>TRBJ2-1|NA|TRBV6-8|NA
TGTGCCAGCAGTTACTCGACATCCTACTACAATGAGCAGTTCTTC
CASSYSTSYYNEQFF
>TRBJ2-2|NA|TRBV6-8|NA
TGTGCCAGCAGGGGCCTCAACACCGGGGAGCTGTTTTTT
CASRGLNTGELFF
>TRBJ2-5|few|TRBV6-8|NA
TGTGCCAGCAGTTACGGCAGGGAAGAGACCCAGTACTTC
CASSYGREETQYF
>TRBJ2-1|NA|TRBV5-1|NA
TGCGCCAGCAGCCCGAACTTACGAGGGGGTGGCTCCTACAATGAGCAGTTCTTC
CASSPNLRGGGSYNEQFF
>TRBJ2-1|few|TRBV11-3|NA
TGTGCCAGCAGCAAGCCGGGGCTCCTAGAGGTAAATGAGCAGTTCTTC
CASSKPGLLEVNEQFF
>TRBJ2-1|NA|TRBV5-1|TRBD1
TGCGCCAGCAGCTTGAGACAGGGCTCCTACAATGAGCAGTTCTTC
CASSLRQGSYNEQFF
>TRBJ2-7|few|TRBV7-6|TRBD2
TGTGCCAGCAGCCGCCAGGGAGGGGATTACGAGCAGTACTTC
CASSRQGGDYEQYF
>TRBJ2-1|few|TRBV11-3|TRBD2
TGTGCCAGCAGGCCGGGACTAGAGTACAATGAGCAGTTCTTC
CASRPGLEYNEQFF
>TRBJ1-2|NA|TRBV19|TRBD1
TGTGCCAGTAGTACAGTACCGGGACAGGTGATTAACTATGGCTACACCTTC
CASSTVPGQVINYGYTF
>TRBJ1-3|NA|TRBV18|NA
TGTGCCAGCGCCCAGATCTCTGGAAACACCATATATTTT
CASAQISGNTIYF
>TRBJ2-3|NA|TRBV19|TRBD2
TGTGCCAGTAGTCGGGGACTAGCGGGGGACACAGATACGCAGTATTTT
CASSRGLAGDTDTQYF
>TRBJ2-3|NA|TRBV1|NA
TGCGCCAGCAGCCTGCTCCTAGCCGTTCGGGGAGATACGCAGTATTTT
CASSLLLAVRGDTQYF
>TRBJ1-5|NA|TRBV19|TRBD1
TGTGCCAGTAGTACACCGGACAGGGGGAGTAATCAGCCCCAGCATTTT
CASSTPDRGSNQPQHF
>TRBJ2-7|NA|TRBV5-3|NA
TGTGCCAGAAGCTTGGAGCGCAGGGCGTCGTACGAGCAGTACTTC
CARSLERRASYEQYF
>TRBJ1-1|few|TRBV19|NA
TGTGCCAGTAGTATAAGAGAGAACACTGAAGCTTTCTTT
CASSIRENTEAFF
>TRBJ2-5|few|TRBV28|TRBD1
TGTGCCAGCAGTCCGGACAGGGATGAGACCCAGTACTTC
CASSPDRDETQYF
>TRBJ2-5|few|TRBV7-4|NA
TGTGCCAGCAGCTTAACGGCCTTCAGTAGGGGGGCGGCCCAGTACTTC
CASSLTAFSRGAAQYF
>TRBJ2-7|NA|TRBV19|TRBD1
TGTGCCAGTAGTTCGGCCGGGACAGCTTCTGAGGAGCAGTACTTC
CASSSAGTASEEQYF